This entry concerns a single TCR beta chain. The method was immunoSEQ multiplex PCR; TCRdb's version includes in-frame clones alone and lacks a portion of them. The sample includes tens of thousands of clones, over 75% of them seen just once. This sample was included in a study of control samples from healthy donors and cancer patients. The germline V gene has CDR1 MDHEN and CDR2 SYDVKM. The length of the CDR3 is 14 residues. V lost 6 bases, J lost 4 bases, and 7 bases stayed unmatched. The sample consisted of PBMCs. The sequence was obtained from a woman in her 50s with head and neck cancer. The rearrangement uses TRBV28 and TRBJ1-1, with 8 positions matching TRBD1. The CDR3, as DNA: TGTGCCAGCAGCCCAGGGGGCTCCGGCACTGAAGCTTTCTTT. Translated, it gives CASSPGGSGTEAFF.